Sequencing of this T cell receptor beta chain was carried out in a study of blood T cells in healthy people across ages. Background on the study: Template switching picked up about one barcoded beta molecule for each two T cells. Study conclusions and caveats: TCR beta diversity correlated strongly with naive T cell percentage.

All donors came from Russia, were Caucasian and healthy, and spanned ages about 6 to 100. About 9.9 milliliters of peripheral blood were drawn from each donor. For the second PCR, which ran for about 7 to 11 cycles, a sample-barcoded 5' primer and a J-beta primer mix were used. TCRdb analysed the 5' RACE reads with MiXCR anew, one entry per CDR3 protein. The table includes fewer than 2,000,000 distinct CDR3 sequences, about 39% detected once. About this clonotype itself: Its antigen is currently unknown.

Deletions cut 4 bases from V and 6 bases from J, with 14 bases between. This CDR3 is built from 14 residues. In germline, CDR1 is SGHRS, CDR2 YFSETQ. Input material: blood. This sequence was found in a human donor in good health. The gene calls are TRBV5-1 and TRBJ2-1; TRBD1 or TRBD2 may be the D gene (5 bases each). This CDR3 reads CASSTGGVTNEQFF. In DNA, the CDR3 is TGCGCCAGCAGCACTGGGGGTGTAACCAATGAGCAGTTCTTC.